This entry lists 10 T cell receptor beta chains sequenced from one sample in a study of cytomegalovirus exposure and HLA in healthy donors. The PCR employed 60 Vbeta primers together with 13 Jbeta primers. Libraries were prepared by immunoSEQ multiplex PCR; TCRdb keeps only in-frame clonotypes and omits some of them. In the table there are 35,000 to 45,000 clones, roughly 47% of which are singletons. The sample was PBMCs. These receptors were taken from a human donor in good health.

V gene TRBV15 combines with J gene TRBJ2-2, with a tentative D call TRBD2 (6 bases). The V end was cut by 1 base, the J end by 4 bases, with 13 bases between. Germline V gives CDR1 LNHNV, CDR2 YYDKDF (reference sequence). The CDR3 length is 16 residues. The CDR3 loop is CATSRVAVVGTGELFF. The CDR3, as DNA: TGTGCCACCAGCAGAGTAGCGGTCGTCGGCACCGGGGAGCTGTTTTTT.

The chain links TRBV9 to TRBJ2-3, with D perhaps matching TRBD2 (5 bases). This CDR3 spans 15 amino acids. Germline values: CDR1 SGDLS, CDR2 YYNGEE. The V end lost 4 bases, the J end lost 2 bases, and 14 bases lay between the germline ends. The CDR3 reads CASSPNQRITDTQYF. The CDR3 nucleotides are TGTGCCAGCAGCCCGAACCAGCGGATCACAGATACGCAGTATTTT.

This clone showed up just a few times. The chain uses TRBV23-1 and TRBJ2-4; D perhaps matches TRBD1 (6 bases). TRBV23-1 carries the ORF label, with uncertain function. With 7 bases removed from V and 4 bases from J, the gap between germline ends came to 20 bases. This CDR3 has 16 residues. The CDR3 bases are TGCGCCAGCAACAGGCCCCCAACAGGGCCTAAAAACATTCAGTACTTC. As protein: CASNRPPTGPKNIQYF.

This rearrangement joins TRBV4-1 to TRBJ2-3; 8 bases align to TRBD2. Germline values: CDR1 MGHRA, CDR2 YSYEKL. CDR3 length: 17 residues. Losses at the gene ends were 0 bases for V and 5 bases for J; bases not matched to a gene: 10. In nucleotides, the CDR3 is TGCGCCAGCAGCCAAGATGGTTCTAGCGGGCCCTTAGATACGCAGTATTTT. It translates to CASSQDGSSGPLDTQYF.

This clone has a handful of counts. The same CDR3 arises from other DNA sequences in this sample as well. This CDR3 reads CASSSGQGVTYEQYF. As DNA, the CDR3 is TGTGCCAGCAGCTCGGGACAGGGAGTCACCTACGAGCAGTACTTC. The genes are TRBV9 and TRBJ2-7; 9 nucleotides agree with TRBD1. The CDR3 spans 15 residues. Trimming at V came to 4 bases and at J to 2 bases, leaving 7 bases not matched to a gene. Germline CDR1 SGDLS, CDR2 YYNGEE.

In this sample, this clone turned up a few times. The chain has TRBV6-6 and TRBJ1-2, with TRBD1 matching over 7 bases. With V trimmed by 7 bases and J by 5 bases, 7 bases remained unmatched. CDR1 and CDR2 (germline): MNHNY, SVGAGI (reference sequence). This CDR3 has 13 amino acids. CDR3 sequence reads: CASTPAQGYGYTF. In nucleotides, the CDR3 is TGTGCCAGCACCCCCGCACAGGGGTATGGCTACACCTTC.

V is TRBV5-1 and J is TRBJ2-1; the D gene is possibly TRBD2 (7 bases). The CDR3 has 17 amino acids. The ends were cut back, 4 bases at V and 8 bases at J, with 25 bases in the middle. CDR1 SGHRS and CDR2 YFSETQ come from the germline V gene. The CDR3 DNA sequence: TGCGCCAGCAGCCCGGCCGGGGCGGGGAGGGGGGGGGATGAGCAGTTCTTC. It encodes CASSPAGAGRGGDEQFF.

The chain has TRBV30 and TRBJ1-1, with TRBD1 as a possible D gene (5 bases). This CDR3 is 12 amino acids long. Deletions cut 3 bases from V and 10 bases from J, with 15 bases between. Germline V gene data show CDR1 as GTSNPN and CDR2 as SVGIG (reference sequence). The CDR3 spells CAWSWGGRGAFF. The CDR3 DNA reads TGTGCCTGGAGCTGGGGGGGGAGGGGAGCTTTCTTT.

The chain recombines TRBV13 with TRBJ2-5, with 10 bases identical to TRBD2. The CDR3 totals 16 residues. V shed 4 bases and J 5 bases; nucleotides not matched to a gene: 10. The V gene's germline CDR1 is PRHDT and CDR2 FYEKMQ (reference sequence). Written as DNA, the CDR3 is TGTGCCAGCAGCTCCGGACTAGCGGAGGGGGGGGAGACCCAGTACTTC. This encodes CASSSGLAEGGETQYF.

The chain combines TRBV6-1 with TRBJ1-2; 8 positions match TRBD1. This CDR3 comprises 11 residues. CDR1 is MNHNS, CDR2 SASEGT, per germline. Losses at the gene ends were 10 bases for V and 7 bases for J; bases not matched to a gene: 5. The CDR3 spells CATNRGFGYTF. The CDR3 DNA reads TGTGCCACCAACAGGGGGTTTGGCTACACCTTC.